A single sample gave rise to the 30 T cell receptor beta chains below, sequenced in a study of CD8+ T cells in alopecia areata (dated by TCRdb to 2016 to 2019). Libraries came from the immunoSEQ multiplex PCR assay. To provide template for TCR sequencing, every sample had RNA extracted and reverse transcribed into cDNA. What TCRdb holds here is the immuneACCESS table cut down to in-frame rearrangements. Part of the clones is not present; checked against another copy, under half of the missing clones reflect an unresolved V gene, and the others are unexplained. This sample holds 200,000 to 250,000 clones; under 75% were observed only once. The ten largest clones take up 1.6% of the sample. What this sample's time point label stands for: about four weeks on oral tofacitinib. The label giving this sample's treatment or condition can be read as: oral pan-JAK inhibitor, 5-10 mg twice daily. This specimen was CD4+ T cells sorted from blood, taken at week 4, from a patient treated with tofacitinib. The receptors were sampled from a human donor with alopecia areata.

Only one count was recorded for this clone. This chain links TRBV4-3 with TRBJ2-5, with TRBD2 identical over 12 bases. This CDR3 contains 17 residues. CDR1 is LGHNA and CDR2 is YSLEER in the germline V gene. V was clipped by 4 bases and J by 7 bases; unmatched bases: 13. This CDR3 reads CASSPISTSGGYGTQYF. CDR3 coding DNA: TGCGCCAGCAGCCCAATATCGACTAGCGGGGGATATGGGACCCAGTACTTC.

The CDR3 loop is CAWSSWGGPMNTEAFF. The CDR3 DNA sequence: TGTGCCTGGAGTAGTTGGGGAGGGCCCATGAACACTGAAGCTTTCTTT. The V and J genes are TRBV30 and TRBJ1-1, with no clear D. The germline V gene encodes CDR1 GTSNPN and CDR2 SVGIG (reference sequence). Trimming shortened V by 2 bases and J by 0 bases, and 16 bases separated the two germline ends. There are 16 residues in the CDR3. The full variable domain, with the rest looked up from reference TRBV30 and TRBJ1-1, is SQTIHQWPATLVQPVGSPLSLECTVEGTSNPNLYWYRQAAGRGLQLLFYSVGIGQISSEVPQNLSASRPQDRQFILSSKKLLLSDSGFYLCAWSSWGGPMNTEAFFGQGTRLTVV.

This chain joins TRBV21-1 and TRBJ2-6; the D call TRBD1 from the table was never checked on the DNA. TRBV21-1 counts as a pseudogene. The CDR3 sequence is 16 residues long. CDR3 in amino acids: CASSRRRGSGANVLTF. CDR3 in DNA: TGTGCCAGCAGCAGGAGAAGGGGCTCTGGGGCCAACGTCCTGACTTTC.

The rearrangement joins TRBV4-1 to TRBJ2-7; tentatively, D is TRBD1 (6 bases). Germline CDR1 is MGHRA and CDR2 is YSYEKL. The CDR3 length is 18 residues. Deletions cut 0 bases from V and 0 bases from J, with 18 bases between. CDR3 amino acids: CASSQERGLTGYSYEQYF. CDR3 DNA: TGCGCCAGCAGCCAAGAAAGGGGCTTGACAGGATACTCCTACGAGCAGTACTTC.

The J gene is TRBJ2-3, the V gene TRBV6-5; TRBD2 is a possible D gene (5 bases). Trimming took 6 bases from V and 5 from J, leaving 12 bases between them. Germline V CDR1 and CDR2: MNHEY, SVGAGI. This CDR3 is built from 13 residues. The DNA for the CDR3 is TGTGCCAGCAGAGGAAGGGAGAGAGATACGCAGTATTTT. It is translated as CASRGRERDTQYF.

The V gene is TRBV4-3, the J gene TRBJ2-7, with D unclear. The germline CDR1 and CDR2 sequences are LGHNA and YSLEER. V lost 5 bases to trimming and J lost 2 bases, with 13 bases between them. The CDR3 loop spans 14 amino acids. The DNA for the CDR3 is TGCGCCAGCAGCGTGACCGAATCTACCTACGAGCAGTACTTC. Amino acids: CASSVTESTYEQYF.

The count of this clone is one. For the CDR3, the DNA is TGTGCCTGGCTGACAGGGGGACCGCTCAACTATGGCTACACCTTC. As protein: CAWLTGGPLNYGYTF. This chain links TRBV30 with TRBJ1-2; TRBD1 aligns across 9 bases. V lost 5 bases, J lost 2 bases, and 9 bases stayed unmatched. The CDR3 is 15 amino acids. The germline CDR1 and CDR2 sequences are GTSNPN and SVGIG (reference sequence).

The table lists this clone with a few counts. The chain has TRBV20-1 and TRBJ2-5; the D is unclear. Deletions cut 2 bases from V and 2 bases from J, with 3 bases between. The CDR3 has 11 residues. Per the germline V gene, CDR1 is DFQATT and CDR2 is SNEGSKA (reference sequence). CDR3 coding DNA: TGCAGTGCTAGATGGCAAGAGACCCAGTACTTC. Its protein product is CSARWQETQYF.

The V call is TRBV29-1, the J call TRBJ2-3, with 9 nucleotides matching TRBD1. The CDR3 covers 13 residues. Germline loops: CDR1 SQVTM, CDR2 ANQGSEA. V dropped 7 bases and J dropped 1; count of bases not matched to a gene: 3. The CDR3 region is CSGGQGGTDTQYF. Here the CDR3 DNA reads TGCAGCGGGGGACAGGGAGGCACAGATACGCAGTATTTT.

The V call is TRBV12-5, the J call TRBJ2-3, with 7 positions matching TRBD1. The CDR3 loop spans 15 amino acids. Losses at the gene ends were 5 bases for V and 0 bases for J; bases not matched to a gene: 5. CDR1 and CDR2 from the germline V gene are LGHNT and FRNRAP. CDR3 residues: CASGNRGPSTDTQYF. For the CDR3, the DNA is TGTGCTAGTGGTAACAGGGGACCGAGCACAGATACGCAGTATTTT.

This chain uses TRBV4-3 with TRBJ2-3, with D perhaps matching TRBD1 (6 bases). The ends were cut back, 0 bases at V and 1 base at J, with 17 bases in the middle. Germline V gene lookup returns CDR1 LGHNA and CDR2 YSLEER. The CDR3 totals 18 residues. For the CDR3, the DNA is TGCGCCAGCAGCCAAGATTTAATGAGGGCAGGGGGCACAGATACGCAGTATTTT. This translates into CASSQDLMRAGGTDTQYF.

The chain has TRBV25-1 and TRBJ2-7, with 8 bases fitting TRBD2. Looked up from germline, CDR1 is MGHDK and CDR2 is SYGVNS. The CDR3 is made up of 14 amino acids. J was trimmed by 7 bases and V by 8 bases; bases with no gene match: 13. CDR3 residues: CASGGQGPGGEQYF. DNA of the CDR3: TGTGCCAGCGGGGGGCAGGGGCCGGGGGGGGAGCAGTACTTC.

This clone was detected only a few times. The chain recombines TRBV11-2 with TRBJ2-3, with D possibly matching TRBD2 (6 bases). The CDR3 length is 14 residues. Trimming pared 5 bases from V and 4 bases from J, leaving 13 bases between. The germline V gene encodes CDR1 SGHAT and CDR2 FQNNGV. CDR3 DNA sequence: TGTGCCAGCAGCCAGGACCGGGGGTCAGATACGCAGTATTTT. Translation gives CASSQDRGSDTQYF.

This clone showed up just once. The CDR3 coding sequence is TGCGCCAGCAGCCCCGGGACTAGCGGGGGCAGGGCCCAGTACTTC. Its translation is CASSPGTSGGRAQYF. This chain connects TRBV5-1 to TRBJ2-5; TRBD2 agrees at 14 bases. This CDR3 region has 15 residues. With V trimmed by 4 bases and J by 9 bases, 8 bases remained unmatched. Germline loops: CDR1 SGHRS, CDR2 YFSETQ.

The chain is built from TRBV7-2 and TRBJ2-6; possibly TRBD2 for D (6 bases). Trimming shortened V by 0 bases and J by 3 bases, and 12 bases separated the two germline ends. The CDR3 sequence is 17 residues long. The germline CDR1 and CDR2 sequences are SGHTA and FQGNSA. In nucleotides, the CDR3 is TGTGCCAGCAGCTTAGCGCAATCCGGGAGTGGGGCCAACGTCCTGACTTTC. This translates into CASSLAQSGSGANVLTF. Variable domain in full (rest from reference TRBV7-2 and TRBJ2-6): GAGVSQSPSNKVTEKGKDVELRCDPISGHTALYWYRQSLGQGLEFLIYFQGNSAPDKSGLPSDRFSAERTGGSVSTLTIQRTQQEDSAVYLCASSLAQSGSGANVLTFGAGSRLTVL.

The chain employs TRBV29-1 and TRBJ2-4, with 10 bases fitting TRBD1. The CDR3 has 15 amino acids. V lost 4 bases, J lost 7 bases, and 10 bases stayed unmatched. Germline V CDR1 and CDR2: SQVTM, ANQGSEA. CDR3 nucleotide sequence: TGCAGCGTTGGCCCCTCCGGGACAGGGGAGAACATTCAGTACTTC. It codes for CSVGPSGTGENIQYF.

The rearrangement links TRBV7-9 to TRBJ1-6, with a possible D match to TRBD1 (5 bases). Trimming took off 4 bases at V and 5 bases at J, with 9 bases between the two ends. The CDR3 sequence is 14 residues long. Germline CDR1 SEHNR, CDR2 FQNEAQ (reference sequence). This CDR3 is CASSSATDNSPLHF. DNA of the CDR3: TGTGCCAGCAGCTCCGCGACAGATAATTCACCCCTCCACTTT.

This clone was found a few times. The chain carries TRBV2 and TRBJ2-5; possibly TRBD1 for D (6 bases). Per germline, CDR1 SNHLY and CDR2 FYNNEI. V was pared by 6 bases and J by 9 bases, with 23 bases between. This CDR3 region has 15 residues. CDR3 nucleotides: TGTGCCAGCAGGTTCCAACCGGGACAAGAAGTGGCCCAGTACTTC. It yields the protein CASRFQPGQEVAQYF.

This sequence joins TRBV10-2 and TRBJ1-3; 9 bases fit TRBD1. The CDR3 totals 15 residues. Germline lookup yields CDR1 WSHSY and CDR2 SAAADI. The junction had 3 bases not matched to a gene; V was cut back by 6 bases and J by 0 bases. The CDR3 DNA reads as TGCGCCAGCAGCCAGGGACAGGGCTCTGGAAACACCATATATTTT. Encoded protein: CASSQGQGSGNTIYF.

The V and J genes are TRBV28 and TRBJ2-5, with a tentative D call TRBD1 (7 bases). Between the trimmed V and J ends, which lost 1 base and 5 bases, there was a span of 11 bases. Germline V gene sequence: CDR1 MDHEN, CDR2 SYDVKM. This CDR3 spans 14 amino acids. The CDR3 spells CASSLYPGGETQYF. The CDR3 DNA reads TGTGCCAGCAGTTTATACCCAGGGGGGGAGACCCAGTACTTC.

The V gene is TRBV5-1, the J gene TRBJ1-1; D is ambiguous. The CDR3 spans 14 residues. Germline-derived CDR1 and CDR2 are SGHRS and YFSETQ. Trimming shortened V by 2 bases and J by 0 bases, and 8 bases separated the two germline ends. CDR3 bases: TGCGCCAGCAGCTTAAGGTTCTTGAACACTGAAGCTTTCTTT. Its translation is CASSLRFLNTEAFF. Full variable domain (remainder filled in from reference TRBV5-1 and TRBJ1-1): KAGVTQTPRYLIKTRGQQVTLSCSPISGHRSVSWYQQTPGQGLQFLFEYFSETQRNKGNFPGRFSGRQFSNSRSEMNVSTLELGDSALYLCASSLRFLNTEAFFGQGTRLTVV.

The rearrangement links TRBV9 to TRBJ2-3, with TRBD2 matching over 9 bases. The V gene's germline CDR1 is SGDLS and CDR2 YYNGEE. Trimming at V came to 5 bases and at J to 1 base, leaving 5 bases not matched to a gene. This CDR3 has 15 amino acids. In nucleotides, the CDR3 is TGTGCCAGCAGTTTGGCTAGCGGGGGCACAGATACGCAGTATTTT. Residues: CASSLASGGTDTQYF.

Regarding this clone: The germline gene is not matched at one end of the junction; a read error may be the cause. The gene calls are TRBV2 and TRBJ1-2; D gene uncertain. Germline-derived CDR1 and CDR2 are SNHLY and FYNNEI. The CDR3 is made up of 13 amino acids. CDR3 region: CASREGAEGGYTF. CDR3 coding DNA: TGTGCCAGCAGGGAAGGTGCTGAGGGAGGCTACACCTTC. The full variable domain, rest sourced from reference TRBV2 and TRBJ1-2, is EPEVTQTPSHQVTQMGQEVILRCVPISNHLYFYWYRQILGQKVEFLVSFYNNEISEKSEIFDDQFSVERPDGSNFTLKIRSTKLEDSAMYFCASREGAEGGYTFGSGTRLTVV.

The rearrangement links TRBV30 to TRBJ1-5; D unclear. V shed 2 bases and J shed 2 bases, with 10 bases lying between them. Germline lookup yields CDR1 GTSNPN and CDR2 SVGIG (reference sequence). This CDR3 has 14 amino acids. This CDR3 reads CAWSSFNGNQPQHF. The CDR3 DNA is TGTGCCTGGAGTTCTTTCAATGGCAATCAGCCCCAGCATTTT.

This clone was counted only a few times. The chain recombines TRBV7-9 with TRBJ1-1; D gene ambiguous. The CDR3 consists of 12 residues. The germline V gene has CDR1 SEHNR and CDR2 FQNEAQ (reference sequence). V dropped 3 bases and J dropped 1 base, with 3 bases sitting between them. CDR3 in amino acids: CASSFPNTEAFF. CDR3 coding DNA: TGTGCCAGCAGCTTTCCGAACACTGAAGCTTTCTTT.

Comment on this clone: Additional DNA sequences in this sample encode the identical CDR3. The J gene is TRBJ1-1, the V gene TRBV7-2; 7 nucleotides agree with TRBD1. Germline lookup yields CDR1 SGHTA and CDR2 FQGNSA. Trimming took 5 bases from V and 6 from J; bases not matched to a gene: 3. This CDR3 has 12 amino acids. CDR3 amino acids: CASSPQGAEAFF. The CDR3 coding sequence is TGTGCCAGCAGCCCCCAGGGGGCTGAAGCTTTCTTT.

The chain couples TRBV7-3 to TRBJ2-3; no reliable D call. The CDR3 has 14 amino acids. The ends were cut back, 2 bases at V and 6 bases at J, with 12 bases in the middle. Germline CDR1 reads SGHTA; CDR2 reads FQGTGA. For the CDR3, the DNA is TGTGCCAGCAGCTTAGGTACGCGGTCGGATACGCAGTATTTT. It specifies CASSLGTRSDTQYF.

The chain combines TRBV7-9 with TRBJ1-6, with TRBD1 matching over 10 bases. The CDR3 is made up of 14 amino acids. The J segment lost 10 bases and the V segment lost 6 bases, leaving 6 bases of the junction unmatched. CDR1 and CDR2 from the germline V gene are SEHNR and FQNEAQ (reference sequence). CDR3 residues: CASSSTGQGSPLHF. The CDR3 DNA sequence: TGTGCCAGCAGTAGTACGGGACAGGGGTCACCCCTCCACTTT.

This chain joins TRBV9 and TRBJ1-6, with no clear D. The CDR3 has 14 residues. The V gene lost 0 bases and the J gene lost 9 bases, with 10 bases spanning the gap. Germline-derived CDR1 and CDR2 are SGDLS and YYNGEE. The CDR3: CASSVDEKGSPLHF. The CDR3 DNA follows: TGTGCCAGCAGCGTAGATGAAAAGGGTTCACCCCTCCACTTT.

V and J are TRBV13 and TRBJ2-7, with 8 bases aligning to TRBD1. The CDR3 sequence is 19 residues long. Trimming took 2 bases from V and 4 from J; bases not matched to a gene: 19. CDR1 and CDR2 from the germline V gene are PRHDT and FYEKMQ (reference sequence). The DNA of the CDR3 is TGTGCCAGCAGCTTAAGCCACCGGGACAGGAGCTACACAACATACGAGCAGTACTTC. Protein product: CASSLSHRDRSYTTYEQYF.